These T cell receptor beta chains were read from a single sample in a study of radiation and T cells in renal cell carcinoma. Method: immunoSEQ multiplex PCR; TCRdb's copy keeps in-frame clones and lacks some. The sample has approximately 63,000 clones, 65% to 85% seen once; the top ten hold 7.3%. Sequenced material: blood, taken from a patient whose treatment included radiotherapy and nephrectomy. All receptors derive from a man aged 60 to 75 with renal cell carcinoma. CDR3s leave out the opening cysteine and the closing phenylalanine or tryptophan.

V,length,J,CDR3
TRBV19,13,TRBJ2-3,ASSDAGQSTDTQY
TRBV4-3,13,TRBJ2-2,ASSVQGASTGELF
TRBV18,13,TRBJ2-3,ASSPGTGDSDTQY
TRBV27,12,TRBJ1-1,ASSLTPMNTEAF
TRBV27,14,TRBJ1-2,ASSSQGDLVKFGYT
TRBV7-8,15,TRBJ2-5,ASSLATQRGPLETQY
TRBV4-3,17,TRBJ1-1,ASSQEIWDWRGGDTEAF
TRBV27,10,TRBJ1-2,ASRAEDYGYT
TRBV19,11,TRBJ1-1,ASSLKSNTEAF
TRBV13,15,TRBJ1-2,ASSVYPGGDGNYGYT
TRBV13,10,TRBJ2-7,ASSFRNYEQY
TRBV30,12,TRBJ1-2,AWSGGQGASGYT
TRBV6-6,10,TRBJ2-1,ASSHRGNEQF
TRBV7-3,12,TRBJ1-1,ASSSGGQNTEAF
TRBV5-1,12,TRBJ1-1,ASSGSGMNTEAF
TRBV11-3,13,TRBJ1-1,ASSPAAARNTEAF
TRBV7-2,13,TRBJ1-5,ASSPRDSNNQPQH
TRBV7-2,14,TRBJ1-2,ASSLANSPSGYGYT
TRBV6-5,11,TRBJ1-1,ASSSYTSTEAF